This T cell receptor beta chain came from a study of spatial heterogeneity in lung cancer. Looking at the study overall: The study observed each unique TCR and UMI combination more than ten times on average in raw reads.

CDR3 length equals 14 residues. CDR1 and CDR2 (germline): DFQATT, SNEGSKA (reference sequence). The ends were cut back, 3 bases at V and 7 bases at J, with 19 bases in the middle. This clonotype was seen at least ten times. Antigen unknown. The time point was: sample taken at primary tumor resection. The cohort: roughly 72 early-stage, untreated non-small cell lung cancer patients. Each CDR3 protein is one row after TCRdb ran MiXCR on the 5' RACE reads. The profile shows more than 9,000 distinct CDR3 sequences, 6.5% to 9.5% of them singletons. Findings of the study overall: Tumor mutation counts were tracked by expanded intratumoral alpha and beta TCR counts. Estimation of coverage gave values of around 6.6% for alpha and over 11% for beta chains in tumor T cells.

The TCR was taken from a male donor with early-stage non-small cell lung cancer. The sequenced sample was lung tumor tissue, obtained at surgery. The V call is TRBV20-1, the J call TRBJ2-7, with D tentatively TRBD2 (6 bases). The CDR3 loop is CSASVGLGNGEQYF. The CDR3 DNA sequence: TGCAGTGCTAGTGTGGGACTCGGAAATGGGGAGCAGTACTTC.